This T cell receptor (beta chain) stems from a study of OX40 agonist ivuxolimab in advanced cancers. About this clone: Its matching antigen is unknown.

CDR1 SGHTS and CDR2 YDEGEE come from the germline V gene. CDR3 length: 18 residues. Germline trimming cut 4 bases from V and 4 bases from J; bases unmatched to any gene: 11. Profiled with immunoSEQ multiplex PCR; TCRdb holds only in-frame clones, not every one. The table lists about 67,000 clones, about 88% of them singletons. Study conclusions and caveats: More expanded clones were found, on average, in CD8+ than in CD4+ T cells.

The receptor's source is an adult with an advanced solid tumor such as melanoma, head and neck, liver or kidney cancer. The starting material was CD4+ or CD8+ T cells sorted from blood, obtained in a trial of the OX40 agonist ivuxolimab. The J gene is TRBJ2-3, the V gene TRBV5-8; TRBD2 agrees at 14 bases. CDR3 loop: CASSIPGTSGSFSDTQYF. CDR3 DNA: TGTGCCAGCAGCATCCCCGGGACTAGCGGGAGTTTTTCAGATACGCAGTATTTT.